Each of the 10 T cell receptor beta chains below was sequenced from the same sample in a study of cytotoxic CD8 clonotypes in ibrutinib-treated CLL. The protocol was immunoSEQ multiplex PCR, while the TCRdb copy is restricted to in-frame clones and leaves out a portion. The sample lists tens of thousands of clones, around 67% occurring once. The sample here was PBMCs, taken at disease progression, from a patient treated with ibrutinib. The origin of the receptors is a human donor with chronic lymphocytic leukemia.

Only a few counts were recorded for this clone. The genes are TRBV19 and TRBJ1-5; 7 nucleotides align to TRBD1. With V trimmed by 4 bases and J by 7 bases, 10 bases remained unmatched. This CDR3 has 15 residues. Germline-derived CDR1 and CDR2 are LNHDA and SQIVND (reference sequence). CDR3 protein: CASSTRQGNRQPQHF. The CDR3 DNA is TGTGCCAGTAGTACACGACAGGGCAATAGGCAGCCCCAGCATTTT.

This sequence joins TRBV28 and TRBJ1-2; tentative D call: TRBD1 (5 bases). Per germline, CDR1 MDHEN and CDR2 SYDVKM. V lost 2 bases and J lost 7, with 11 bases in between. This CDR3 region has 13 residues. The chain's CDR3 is CASSLVGEGGYTF. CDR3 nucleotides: TGTGCCAGCAGTTTAGTAGGGGAAGGTGGCTACACCTTC.

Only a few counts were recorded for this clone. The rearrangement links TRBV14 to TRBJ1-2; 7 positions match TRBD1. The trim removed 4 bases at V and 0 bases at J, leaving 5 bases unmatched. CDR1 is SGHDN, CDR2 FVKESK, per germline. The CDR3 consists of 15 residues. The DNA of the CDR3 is TGTGCCAGCAGCCCCTGGACAGGAGCTAACTATGGCTACACCTTC. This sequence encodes CASSPWTGANYGYTF.

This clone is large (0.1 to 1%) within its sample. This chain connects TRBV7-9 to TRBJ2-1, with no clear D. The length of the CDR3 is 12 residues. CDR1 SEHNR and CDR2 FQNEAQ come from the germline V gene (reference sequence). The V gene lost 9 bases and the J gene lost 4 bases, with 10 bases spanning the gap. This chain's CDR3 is CASGVGYNEQFF. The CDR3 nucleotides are TGTGCCAGTGGAGTCGGGTACAATGAGCAGTTCTTC.

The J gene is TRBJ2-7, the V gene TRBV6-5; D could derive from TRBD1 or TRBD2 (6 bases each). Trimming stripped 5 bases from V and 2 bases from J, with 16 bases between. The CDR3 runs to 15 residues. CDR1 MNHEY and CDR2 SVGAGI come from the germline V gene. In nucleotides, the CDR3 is TGTGCCAGCAGTATAAACTACGGGGGCGCCTACGAGCAGTACTTC. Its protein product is CASSINYGGAYEQYF.

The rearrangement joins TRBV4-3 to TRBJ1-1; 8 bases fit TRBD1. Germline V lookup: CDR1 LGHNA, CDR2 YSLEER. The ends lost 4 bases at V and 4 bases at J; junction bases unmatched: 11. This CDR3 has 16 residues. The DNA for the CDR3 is TGCGCCAGCAGCCGAGGGACAGGCCCTGTCGGCACTGAAGCTTTCTTT. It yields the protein CASSRGTGPVGTEAFF.

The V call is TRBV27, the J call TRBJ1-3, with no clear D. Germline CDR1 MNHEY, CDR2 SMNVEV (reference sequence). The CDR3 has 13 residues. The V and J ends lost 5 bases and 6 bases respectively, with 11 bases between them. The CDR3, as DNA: TGTGCCAGCAGTCCCTTCGACCTAAACACCATATATTTT. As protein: CASSPFDLNTIYF.

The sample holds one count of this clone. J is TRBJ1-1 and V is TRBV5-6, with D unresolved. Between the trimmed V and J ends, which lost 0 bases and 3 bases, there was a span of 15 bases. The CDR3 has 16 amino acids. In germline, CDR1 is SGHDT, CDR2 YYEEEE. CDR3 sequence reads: CASSLDPGSWDTEAFF. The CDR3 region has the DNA TGTGCCAGCAGCTTGGATCCGGGCTCGTGGGACACTGAAGCTTTCTTT.

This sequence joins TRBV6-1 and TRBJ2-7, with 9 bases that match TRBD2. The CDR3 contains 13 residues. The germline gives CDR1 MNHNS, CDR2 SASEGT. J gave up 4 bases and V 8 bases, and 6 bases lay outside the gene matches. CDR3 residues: CASRREGRYEQYF. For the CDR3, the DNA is TGTGCCAGCCGGCGGGAGGGCCGTTACGAGCAGTACTTC.

The CDR3 nucleotides are TGTGCCAGCAGCTTCAACGGTTACGAGCAGTACTTC. This gives the protein CASSFNGYEQYF. The chain links TRBV11-2 to TRBJ2-7; D remains unclear. The CDR3 totals 12 residues. The V end lost 3 bases, the J end lost 4 bases, and 7 bases lay between the germline ends. CDR1 and CDR2 from the germline V gene are SGHAT and FQNNGV.